This TCR beta chain came from a study of PD-L1 blockade in urothelial cancer. For the study at large: Males with bladder-origin urothelial cancer constituted about 85% of the roughly 30 patients. Once treatment had started, blood was analyzed at 3 weeks (second dose) and again at 6 weeks. The median number of T cells present in blood samples was about 130,000.

Method: immunoSEQ multiplex PCR; TCRdb's copy keeps in-frame clones and lacks some. This sample carries under 70,000 clones, 85% of them seen once, and the ten largest clones take less than 20%. Sample time point: pretreatment peripheral blood. V was cut by 2 bases and J by 0 bases, with 24 bases left in between. CDR3 length: 20 residues. Germline V gene lookup returns CDR1 SGHVS and CDR2 FQNEAQ. This material consisted of PBMCs, taken around atezolizumab (anti-PD-L1) treatment. The receptor was derived from a man aged 70-80 years with urothelial cancer. The genes are TRBV7-8 and TRBJ2-3, with a possible D match to TRBD2 (6 bases). The CDR3 DNA reads as TGTGCCAGCAGCTTAAAGGCGGGAAACTCGGCCCCCAGGAGCACAGATACGCAGTATTTT. Its translation: CASSLKAGNSAPRSTDTQYF.